A selection of T cell receptor beta chains follows, all from one sample in a study of siplizumab effects on memory and regulatory T cells. Sequencing used immunoSEQ multiplex PCR; TCRdb keeps in-frame clones, though not all of them. The sample lists about 68,000 clones; 93% were seen once. The sequenced sample was CD8+ T cells sorted from blood. The receptor source for this set is a human donor in good health. Both conserved end residues are part of each CDR3. A D gene is named only where the DNA matches it firmly. Clone size is not always given. Where it is, it says once, few, many or a class for expanded clones.

cdr3_nt	cdr3_aa	d_call	v_call	j_call	clone_size
TGTGCCAGCAGCTCACTAGCGGGGGGAACAGAGACCCAGTACTTC	CASSSLAGGTETQYF	TRBD2	TRBV7-2	TRBJ2-5	-
TGTGCCAGCAGCTTAGGTAGACTAGCGGGGCCCACCGGGGAGCTGTTTTTT	CASSLGRLAGPTGELFF	TRBD2	TRBV11-1	TRBJ2-2	-
TGTGCCAGCAGCTTGGGGGCCGGGCACGACTATGGCTACACCTTC	CASSLGAGHDYGYTF	-	TRBV5-5	TRBJ1-2	-
TGCAGTGCCTCACCGGGGGAGCAGTTCTTC	CSASPGEQFF	-	TRBV20-1	TRBJ2-1	-
TGTGCCAGCAGCTTGCGGGGGGGCATGAACACTGAAGCTTTCTTT	CASSLRGGMNTEAFF	-	TRBV5-5	TRBJ1-1	-
TGTGCCAGCACATACAGGGGACAGAATTCACCCCTCCACTTT	CASTYRGQNSPLHF	TRBD1	TRBV5-4	TRBJ1-6	-
TGTGCCAGCAGTCAGAGGACAGGGCTAGATACGCAGTATTTT	CASSQRTGLDTQYF	TRBD1	TRBV6-6	TRBJ2-3	-
TGTGCCAGCAGCGGGACAGTGAACACCGGGGAGCTGTTTTTT	CASSGTVNTGELFF	TRBD1	TRBV2	TRBJ2-2	few
TGTGCCAGCAGCTTCCCATCCTACGAGCAGTACTTC	CASSFPSYEQYF	-	TRBV7-2	TRBJ2-7	-
TGTGCCAGTAGTATCCCGGGACAGGGGTACGAGCAGTACTTC	CASSIPGQGYEQYF	TRBD1	TRBV19	TRBJ2-7	-
TGTGCCAGCAGTGTGCCGAATGGGGATGAAAAACTGTTTTTT	CASSVPNGDEKLFF	-	TRBV2	TRBJ1-4	once
TGTGCCAGCACAGGACAGGGTTACGAGCAGTACTTC	CASTGQGYEQYF	TRBD1	TRBV6-5	TRBJ2-7	-
TGTGCCAGCGGGTCCGGGTATGGCTACACCTTC	CASGSGYGYTF	-	TRBV6-1	TRBJ1-2	-
TGCGCCAGCAGCCAAGACGGACATATTAACTATGGCTACACCTTC	CASSQDGHINYGYTF	-	TRBV4-3	TRBJ1-2	few
TGTGCCTGGGGGGACAACTCCTACGAGCAGTACTTC	CAWGDNSYEQYF	-	TRBV30	TRBJ2-7	-
TGTGCCAGCGGGCAGGGGTCATACTATGGCTACACCTTC	CASGQGSYYGYTF	-	TRBV9	TRBJ1-2	once
TGTGCCAGCAGTCTACAGGGTTTGAGCTCCTACGAGCAGTACTTC	CASSLQGLSSYEQYF	-	TRBV6-5	TRBJ2-7	once
TGTGCCAGCAGCCAAGACACGAACACCGGGGAGCTGTTTTTT	CASSQDTNTGELFF	-	TRBV7-9	TRBJ2-2	-
TGTGCCAGCACCCCCACAGACAGGGGTAGAGAAAAACTGTTTTTT	CASTPTDRGREKLFF	TRBD1	TRBV7-9	TRBJ1-4	-
TGTGCCAGCAGCTTACTCCCGCAGGGCAATGAGCAGTTCTTC	CASSLLPQGNEQFF	-	TRBV7-3	TRBJ2-1	-
TGTGCCAGCAGCCATTTACAGGGCGCAGATACGCAGTATTTT	CASSHLQGADTQYF	-	TRBV7-3	TRBJ2-3	-
TGTGCCAGCAGCGTAACAGGGGGGGCCCGAAACGAGCAGTACTTC	CASSVTGGARNEQYF	-	TRBV9	TRBJ2-7	-
TGTGCCAGCGGCCCCGGGGAGCTGTTTTTT	CASGPGELFF	-	TRBV27	TRBJ2-2	-
TGTGCCAGCAGCTTAGGTTTTGGGGCAACCACTGAAGCTTTCTTT	CASSLGFGATTEAFF	-	TRBV7-9	TRBJ1-1	-
TGCGCCAGCAGCCTCTTCGGGGAGTCTTACTACGAGCAGTACTTC	CASSLFGESYYEQYF	-	TRBV4-1	TRBJ2-7	-
TGCAGCGTTCCAGGAGAGAACTATGGCTACACCTTC	CSVPGENYGYTF	-	TRBV29-1	TRBJ1-2	-
TGTGCCAGCAGTGAAGATCCGACCGGGGAGCTGTTTTTT	CASSEDPTGELFF	-	TRBV6-1	TRBJ2-2	-
TGTGCCAGCAGCTTGACTTTCGAGACCCAGTACTTC	CASSLTFETQYF	-	TRBV4-2	TRBJ2-5	-
TGTGCCAGCAGCCCCGCGACAGGGGGCGCAGATTCACCCCTCCACTTT	CASSPATGGADSPLHF	TRBD1	TRBV11-2	TRBJ1-6	once
TGTGCCAGCAGCTTGGCCAGGCCAAGCACAGATACGCAGTATTTT	CASSLARPSTDTQYF	-	TRBV5-6	TRBJ2-3	once
TGCGCCAGCAGCCAAGTCGCGGGCGAGCAGTACTTC	CASSQVAGEQYF	-	TRBV4-1	TRBJ2-7	-
TGTGCCAGTAGTCCCGCGTTGCTGTCCTACGAGCAGTACTTC	CASSPALLSYEQYF	-	TRBV19	TRBJ2-7	-
TGTGCCAGCAGCTTGTGGGGTGGGAACACTGAAGCTTTCTTT	CASSLWGGNTEAFF	-	TRBV5-6	TRBJ1-1	-
TGTGCCAGCAGTTACATCCAGGGGAGCAACACTGAAGCTTTCTTT	CASSYIQGSNTEAFF	-	TRBV6-5	TRBJ1-1	-
TGTGCCAGCAGCTCGGGACTAGCAGAAAACAATGAGCAGTTCTTC	CASSSGLAENNEQFF	TRBD2	TRBV4-2	TRBJ2-1	once
TGTGCCAGCACCTCCAACACCGGGGAGCTGTTTTTT	CASTSNTGELFF	-	TRBV5-4	TRBJ2-2	-
TGCGCCAGCAGCCAAGGACAGGGCCCCGGATATGGCTACACCTTC	CASSQGQGPGYGYTF	TRBD1	TRBV4-3	TRBJ1-2	-
TGTGCCAGCAGTTTATTATACGGGGCAGGGTCGAACCACGAGCAGTACTTC	CASSLLYGAGSNHEQYF	-	TRBV27	TRBJ2-7	-
TGTGCCAGCAGTGACTCTAGCGGCTCCTACAATGAGCAGTTCTTC	CASSDSSGSYNEQFF	-	TRBV6-4	TRBJ2-1	-
TGTGCCTGGAATGGGGTTCCCTCGAGCACAGATACGCAGTATTTT	CAWNGVPSSTDTQYF	-	TRBV30	TRBJ2-3	-
TGCGCCAGCAGCCAAGATCACCGGGGTTACGAGCAGTACTTC	CASSQDHRGYEQYF	-	TRBV4-3	TRBJ2-7	-
TGTGCCATCGATCGGGACAGCAATTATGGCTACACCTTC	CAIDRDSNYGYTF	TRBD1	TRBV13	TRBJ1-2	-
TGTGCCAGTAGTATTCCACAGGGGACTGAAGCTTTCTTT	CASSIPQGTEAFF	TRBD1	TRBV19	TRBJ1-1	-
TGTGCCAGCAGCTTAGAGCGGGGGCTCGGTTCACCCCTCCACTTT	CASSLERGLGSPLHF	-	TRBV7-6	TRBJ1-6	-
TGTGCCAGCAGCTGGGGGGACGGGGAGCTGTTTTTT	CASSWGDGELFF	-	TRBV5-6	TRBJ2-2	once
TGTGCCAGCAGCTTACCCGACAGTCAAGAGACCCAGTACTTC	CASSLPDSQETQYF	-	TRBV7-9	TRBJ2-5	once
TGTGCCTGGGCGACAGGGTCAGATACGCAGTATTTT	CAWATGSDTQYF	TRBD1	TRBV30	TRBJ2-3	once
TGTGCCAGCAGCGTTCAGGGCGGTGGCTACACCTTC	CASSVQGGGYTF	-	TRBV9	TRBJ1-2	once
TGTGCCAGCAGCGTAGGGGGGCAGACAGATACGCAGTATTTT	CASSVGGQTDTQYF	-	TRBV9	TRBJ2-3	-
TGTGCCAGCAGCTTGGCAGTCTCCTATAATTCACCCCTCCACTTT	CASSLAVSYNSPLHF	-	TRBV7-9	TRBJ1-6	once
TGTGCCAGCAGCTCGTCCGAGAATGAAAAACTGTTTTTT	CASSSSENEKLFF	-	TRBV5-8	TRBJ1-4	-
TGCGCCAGCAGCTTGGCACCGAACACCGGGGAGCTGTTTTTT	CASSLAPNTGELFF	-	TRBV5-1	TRBJ2-2	-
TGTGCCACCAGCAGAGATCGAGGGGTAGGGTCACCCCTCCACTTT	CATSRDRGVGSPLHF	-	TRBV15	TRBJ1-6	-
TGTGCCATCAGTGAGTGGGCAATATATGGCTACACCTTC	CAISEWAIYGYTF	-	TRBV10-3	TRBJ1-2	-